A single sample gave rise to the 26 T cell receptor beta chains below, sequenced in a study of OX40 agonist ivuxolimab in advanced cancers. Only in-frame clones appear in the TCRdb table, and some are missing; sequencing was by immunoSEQ multiplex PCR. The profile shows under 30,000 clones, about 86% of them singletons. The source was CD4+ or CD8+ T cells sorted from blood, collected in a trial of the OX40 agonist ivuxolimab. Source of these receptors: an adult with an advanced solid tumor such as melanoma, head and neck, liver or kidney cancer.

V gene TRBV5-4 combines with J gene TRBJ1-1; the D is unclear. CDR1 is SGHNT and CDR2 is YYREEE in the germline V gene (reference sequence). Trimming stripped 6 bases from V and 1 base from J, with 10 bases between. The CDR3 is 13 residues long. In DNA form, the CDR3 reads TGTGCCAGCAATGGGCGGGGGAACACTGAAGCTTTCTTT. As protein: CASNGRGNTEAFF.

V and J are TRBV19 and TRBJ1-1; no clear D gene. The CDR3 length is 13 residues. In germline, CDR1 is LNHDA, CDR2 SQIVND (reference sequence). The V gene lost 5 bases and the J gene lost 3 bases, with 10 bases spanning the gap. CDR3 region: CASSLGVYTEAFF. The CDR3 DNA is TGTGCCAGTAGTCTCGGTGTGTACACTGAAGCTTTCTTT. Together with reference TRBV19 and TRBJ1-1, the CDR3 gives the full variable domain: DGGITQSPKYLFRKEGQNVTLSCEQNLNHDAMYWYRQDPGQGLRLIYYSQIVNDFQKGDIAEGYSVSREKKESFPLTVTSAQKNPTAFYLCASSLGVYTEAFFGQGTRLTVV.

This chain joins TRBV2 and TRBJ1-1; no firm D call. CDR3 size: 13 residues. Trimming pared 3 bases from V and 3 bases from J, leaving 8 bases between. The germline V gene encodes CDR1 SNHLY and CDR2 FYNNEI. The CDR3 region is CASSDHSYTEAFF. The CDR3 DNA is TGTGCCAGCAGTGACCACAGTTACACTGAAGCTTTCTTT.

The chain uses TRBV6-6 and TRBJ2-7; D is unresolved. Germline assignment: CDR1 MNHNY and CDR2 SVGAGI (reference sequence). This CDR3 contains 13 residues. The V end lost 2 bases, the J end lost 5 bases, and 10 bases lay between the germline ends. CDR3 DNA: TGTGCCAGCAGTTACACTACACAGAACGAGCAGTACTTC. Translated: CASSYTTQNEQYF.

Note on this clone: Other DNA sequences of this sample code for an identical CDR3. V usage is TRBV5-4 and J usage is TRBJ2-5; the D gene could be TRBD1 or TRBD2 (7 bases each). V lost 4 bases and J 1 base, leaving 17 bases between the germline ends. Germline V CDR1 and CDR2: SGHNT, YYREEE (reference sequence). This CDR3 region has 16 residues. The CDR3 loop reads CASSTGGGQFQETQYF. CDR3 nucleotides: TGTGCCAGCAGCACGGGCGGGGGACAGTTCCAAGAGACCCAGTACTTC.

CDR3 nucleotide sequence: TGCGCCAGCAGCCAAGATGCCGGACTAACCACAGATACGCAGTATTTT. It encodes CASSQDAGLTTDTQYF. The rearrangement joins TRBV4-1 to TRBJ2-3; D is possibly TRBD2 (6 bases). Germline V lookup: CDR1 MGHRA, CDR2 YSYEKL. CDR3 length: 16 residues. V was shortened by 0 bases and J by 2 bases, with 12 bases between the two germline ends.

This rearrangement joins TRBV5-6 to TRBJ2-3; D tentatively reads TRBD1 or TRBD2 (6 bases each). Germline V gene data show CDR1 as SGHDT and CDR2 as YYEEEE. The CDR3 consists of 13 residues. V lost 3 bases, J lost 2 bases, and 7 bases lay in between. This CDR3 reads CASSWGATDTQYF. CDR3 bases: TGTGCCAGCAGCTGGGGGGCCACAGATACGCAGTATTTT.

The rearrangement uses TRBV29-1 and TRBJ2-7; no definite D call. The CDR3 consists of 13 residues. The germline CDR1 and CDR2 sequences are SQVTM and ANQGSEA. With 4 bases removed from V and 0 bases from J, the gap between germline ends came to 10 bases. The CDR3 here is CSVARASSYEQYF. The CDR3 DNA sequence: TGCAGCGTTGCCCGGGCAAGCTCCTACGAGCAGTACTTC.

This rearrangement joins TRBV7-8 to TRBJ2-7; 9 nucleotides line up with TRBD1. This CDR3 spans 14 amino acids. With 4 bases clipped from V and 5 bases from J, the junction kept 6 bases outside the gene matches. Germline V gene data show CDR1 as SGHVS and CDR2 as FQNEAQ. The CDR3 here is CASSSGQGLDEQYF. The DNA for the CDR3 is TGTGCCAGCAGCTCCGGACAGGGGTTGGACGAGCAGTACTTC.

V usage is TRBV7-9 and J usage is TRBJ2-3; 8 bases are shared with TRBD2. From germline, CDR1 is SEHNR and CDR2 FQNEAQ (reference sequence). The length of the CDR3 is 16 residues. Trimming cost V 4 bases and J 6 bases; bases outside gene matches: 12. The CDR3 nucleotides are TGTGCCAGCAGCTATCTAACCAGCGGGGGTCGGGATACGCAGTATTTT. This encodes CASSYLTSGGRDTQYF.

J is TRBJ2-7 and V is TRBV11-2; D not resolved. V lost 0 bases and J 0 bases, leaving 3 bases between the germline ends. Per germline, CDR1 SGHAT and CDR2 FQNNGV. CDR3 length: 13 residues. The DNA of the CDR3 is TGTGCCAGCAGCTTAGAAAGCTCCTACGAGCAGTACTTC. Protein sequence: CASSLESSYEQYF.

The sample holds one count of this clone. The chain links TRBV6-5 to TRBJ1-1; the D is unclear. The CDR3 extends over 12 amino acids. Trimming cost V 5 bases and J 7 bases, with 11 bases left between them. CDR1 and CDR2 (germline): MNHEY, SVGAGI. CDR3 DNA sequence: TGTGCCAGCAGTCCCGGACTAATTGAAGCTTTCTTT. It encodes CASSPGLIEAFF.

The chain carries TRBV5-1 and TRBJ2-2; D is possibly TRBD1 (6 bases). Germline values: CDR1 SGHRS, CDR2 YFSETQ. The length of the CDR3 is 15 residues. V lost 5 bases, J lost 0 bases, and 11 bases lay in between. In DNA, the CDR3 is TGCGCCAGCAGTTGGACAGACCCGAACACCGGGGAGCTGTTTTTT. Protein sequence: CASSWTDPNTGELFF.

The rearrangement links TRBV11-3 to TRBJ2-2, with D possibly TRBD1 on 6 matching bases. The CDR3 is 16 residues long. CDR1 is SGHNT and CDR2 is YENEEA in the germline V gene. The V gene lost 0 bases and the J gene lost 0 bases, with 8 bases spanning the gap. CDR3 amino acids: CASSLDGTSNTGELFF. The DNA for the CDR3 is TGTGCCAGCAGCTTAGACGGGACATCGAACACCGGGGAGCTGTTTTTT.

The CDR3 sequence: CASSGDSGTGVEETQYF. In DNA form, the CDR3 reads TGCGCCAGCAGCGGAGACTCCGGGACAGGGGTCGAAGAGACCCAGTACTTC. The chain carries TRBV5-1 and TRBJ2-5; 10 bases align to TRBD1. This CDR3 has 17 residues. Germline-derived CDR1 and CDR2 are SGHRS and YFSETQ. V shed 4 bases and J 3 bases; nucleotides not matched to a gene: 12.

The chain carries TRBV21-1 and TRBJ2-3; TRBD1, the table's D call, lacks a check against the DNA. TRBV21-1 is shown as a pseudogene. CDR3 size: 16 residues. CDR3 region: CASSKESQGSMDTQYF. The CDR3 nucleotides are TGTGCCAGCAGCAAAGAAAGCCAGGGGTCCATGGATACGCAGTATTTT.

This chain joins TRBV28 and TRBJ1-6, with TRBD1 matching over 11 bases. Germline V gene data show CDR1 as MDHEN and CDR2 as SYDVKM. CDR3 length: 17 residues. The J segment lost 7 bases and the V segment lost 3 bases, leaving 8 bases of the junction unmatched. CDR3 in amino acids: CASSFPGDRGTNSPLHF. CDR3 in DNA: TGTGCCAGCAGTTTTCCCGGGGACAGGGGGACGAATTCACCCCTCCACTTT.

This chain connects TRBV14 to TRBJ2-1; D gene unclear. V was shortened by 4 bases and J by 0 bases, with 13 bases between the two germline ends. CDR1 is SGHDN and CDR2 is FVKESK in the germline V gene. The CDR3 extends over 16 amino acids. The CDR3 protein is CASSPRGLGSYNEQFF. The DNA for the CDR3 is TGTGCCAGCAGCCCCCGAGGCCTGGGCTCCTACAATGAGCAGTTCTTC.

This chain joins TRBV5-8 and TRBJ1-1, with D perhaps matching TRBD1 (5 bases). Germline V gene lookup returns CDR1 SGHTS and CDR2 YDEGEE. The CDR3 has 16 residues. V lost 0 bases and J 4 bases, leaving 16 bases between the germline ends. The CDR3 loop is CASSLGGRIYGTEAFF. CDR3 coding DNA: TGTGCCAGCAGCTTGGGGGGGAGGATTTACGGCACTGAAGCTTTCTTT. The variable domain in full, completed from reference TRBV5-8 and TRBJ1-1, reads EAGVTQSPTHLIKTRGQQATLRCSPISGHTSVYWYQQALGLGLQFLLWYDEGEERNRGNFPPRFSGRQFPNYSSELNVNALELEDSALYLCASSLGGRIYGTEAFFGQGTRLTVV.

The genes are TRBV27 and TRBJ1-6; D not resolved. V lost 5 bases and J 3 bases, leaving 14 bases between the germline ends. Per germline, CDR1 MNHEY and CDR2 SMNVEV (reference sequence). The CDR3 totals 16 residues. CDR3 nucleotide sequence: TGTGCCAGCAGTGAACAGAGTCCCCTCTATAATTCACCCCTCCACTTT. Amino acid sequence: CASSEQSPLYNSPLHF.

The chain employs TRBV6-1 and TRBJ2-7; tentative D call: TRBD1 (6 bases). Germline V CDR1 and CDR2: MNHNS, SASEGT. The CDR3 length is 13 residues. Trimming shortened V by 6 bases and J by 1 base, and 10 bases separated the two germline ends. CDR3 loop: CASRPTGSYEQYF. In nucleotides, the CDR3 is TGTGCCAGCAGGCCGACAGGATCCTACGAGCAGTACTTC.

The chain has TRBV7-5 and TRBJ1-1; TRBD1 is the table's D call, not checked against the DNA. TRBV7-5 is a listed pseudogene. CDR3 length: 18 amino acids. The CDR3 coding sequence is TGTGTCAGAAGCTTAGTGAGTCCTGGGACAGGAGCGAACACTGAAGCTTTCTTT. This sequence encodes CVRSLVSPGTGANTEAFF.

The gene calls are TRBV12-2 and TRBJ2-3; the table's D call of TRBD2 was not tested on the DNA. TRBV12-2 is an annotated pseudogene. This CDR3 has 18 residues. The CDR3 DNA reads TGTGCAAGTCGCTTAGGGCCTAGCGGGGGGGCCTCGACAGATACGCAGTATTTT. Translated: CASRLGPSGGASTDTQYF.

About this clone itself: Germline and junction disagree at one end, which may indicate a read error. Other DNA sequences within the sample encode an identical CDR3. The J gene is TRBJ2-7, the V gene TRBV2, with a possible D match to TRBD2 (5 bases). CDR3 size: 13 residues. Germline CDR1 SNHLY, CDR2 FYNNEI. Written as DNA, the CDR3 is TGTGCCATCCTGACGGGGATCTCCTATGAGCAGTACTTC. Its protein is CAILTGISYEQYF.

This chain joins TRBV5-6 and TRBJ1-1; D is unresolved. The CDR3 spans 12 residues. V was shortened by 1 base and J by 10 bases, with 11 bases between the two germline ends. The germline CDR1 and CDR2 sequences are SGHDT and YYEEEE. CDR3 sequence (DNA): TGTGCCAGCAGCTTGCTGACATCCGGAGCTTTCTTT. Protein product: CASSLLTSGAFF.

The chain couples TRBV6-6 to TRBJ2-5, with D unclear. V lost 3 bases, J lost 4 bases, and 12 bases lay in between. CDR3 length: 14 residues. The V gene's germline CDR1 is MNHNY and CDR2 SVGAGI (reference sequence). The CDR3: CASSYSLLAETQYF. The CDR3 region has the DNA TGTGCCAGCAGTTATTCGCTCCTGGCAGAGACCCAGTACTTC.